The 17 T cell receptor beta chains below were found in one sample sequenced in a study of CD8+ T cells in alopecia areata. Sequencing relied on a cDNA template that was reverse transcribed from extracted RNA. The method was immunoSEQ multiplex PCR; TCRdb's version includes in-frame clones alone and lacks a portion of them. The table records 65,000 to 100,000 clones, just over 50% of them present only once. Specimen: NKG2D-high CD8+ T cells sorted from blood. These receptors came from a human donor with alopecia areata.

CDR3 sequence reads: CASSSRQDHQPQHF. The CDR3 DNA sequence: TGTGCCAGCAGCTCACGACAGGACCATCAGCCCCAGCATTTT. The chain carries TRBV7-9 and TRBJ1-5; TRBD1 is a possible D gene (6 bases). The CDR3 spans 14 residues. The V end lost 4 bases, the J end lost 5 bases, and 12 bases lay between the germline ends. From germline, CDR1 is SEHNR and CDR2 FQNEAQ (reference sequence).

The chain recombines TRBV6-5 with TRBJ2-5, with TRBD2 as a possible D gene (5 bases). The ends were cut back, 0 bases at V and 4 bases at J, with 12 bases in the middle. The CDR3 length is 15 residues. CDR1 and CDR2 (germline): MNHEY, SVGAGI. The CDR3 DNA follows: TGTGCCAGCAGTTACTCCCTGGGCCTAGCAGAGACCCAGTACTTC. As protein: CASSYSLGLAETQYF.

J is TRBJ1-5 and V is TRBV28; D is uncertain. Trimming took off 9 bases at V and 1 base at J, with 16 bases between the two ends. Germline CDR1 is MDHEN and CDR2 is SYDVKM. The CDR3 covers 15 residues. This CDR3 is CASTHHSGSNQPQHF. The DNA of the CDR3 is TGTGCCAGTACCCACCACTCAGGCAGCAATCAGCCCCAGCATTTT.

This clone came up a few times. The V call is TRBV14, the J call TRBJ2-7; the match to TRBD2 covers 7 bases. Germline assignment: CDR1 SGHDN and CDR2 FVKESK. The length of the CDR3 is 13 residues. The J segment lost 3 bases and the V segment lost 10 bases, leaving 9 bases of the junction unmatched. The CDR3 spells CATSAGTGYEQYF. The CDR3 DNA is TGTGCCACCTCAGCGGGGACCGGCTACGAGCAGTACTTC.

This clone was seen only once. This chain links TRBV29-1 with TRBJ1-2; D call uncertain. Between the trimmed V and J ends, which lost 2 bases and 7 bases, there was a span of 8 bases. This CDR3 contains 11 residues. Germline V gives CDR1 SQVTM, CDR2 ANQGSEA. The CDR3 coding sequence is TGCAGCGTTGAAACCCCCACTGGCTACACCTTC. Protein sequence: CSVETPTGYTF.

This chain uses TRBV30 with TRBJ2-1; TRBD2 matches at 9 bases. The CDR3 totals 15 residues. V shed 2 bases, J shed 3 bases, and the junction held 5 bases outside the gene matches. The germline gives CDR1 GTSNPN, CDR2 SVGIG (reference sequence). The CDR3 region is CAWSSGGGGYNEQFF. The CDR3 DNA follows: TGTGCCTGGAGTTCCGGCGGGGGGGGCTACAATGAGCAGTTCTTC.

J is TRBJ2-1 and V is TRBV29-1, with a possible D match to TRBD2 (6 bases). V lost 3 bases, J lost 8 bases, and 11 bases lay in between. Germline lookup yields CDR1 SQVTM and CDR2 ANQGSEA. The CDR3 is 12 residues long. CDR3 in amino acids: CSVEVGDYEQFF. The CDR3 DNA sequence: TGCAGCGTTGAGGTGGGGGACTATGAGCAGTTCTTC.

This clone was detected a few times. V usage is TRBV28 and J usage is TRBJ2-2; D gene uncertain. The V end lost 6 bases, the J end lost 4 bases, and 6 bases lay between the germline ends. The CDR3 consists of 12 residues. Looked up from germline, CDR1 is MDHEN and CDR2 is SYDVKM. This CDR3 is CASRPSTGELFF. DNA of the CDR3: TGTGCCAGCAGACCCTCCACCGGGGAGCTGTTTTTT.

This clone was detected once. The chain combines TRBV9 with TRBJ2-2, with D possibly TRBD2 on 6 matching bases. From germline, CDR1 is SGDLS and CDR2 YYNGEE. The CDR3 runs 14 residues. V gave up 4 bases and J gave up 7 bases, with 14 bases separating them. The CDR3 DNA sequence: TGTGCCAGCAGCTCTTGGGGGGAGAACGGGGAGCTGTTTTTT. Protein sequence: CASSSWGENGELFF.

This chain uses TRBV2 with TRBJ2-1; 7 positions agree with TRBD2. The CDR3 has 12 residues. Germline CDR1 is SNHLY and CDR2 is FYNNEI. V lost 7 bases, J lost 6 bases, and 3 bases stayed unmatched. As DNA, the CDR3 is TGTGCCAGCACGTGGGGGGGCAATGAGCAGTTCTTC. Its protein is CASTWGGNEQFF.

The chain has TRBV7-9 and TRBJ2-7; weak D call: TRBD1 (6 bases). Germline V gene lookup returns CDR1 SEHNR and CDR2 FQNEAQ (reference sequence). The length of the CDR3 is 15 residues. The V gene lost 4 bases and the J gene lost 3 bases, with 16 bases spanning the gap. The CDR3 here is CASSSDRSTGYEQYF. The CDR3 nucleotides are TGTGCCAGCAGCTCAGACAGGTCCACTGGCTACGAGCAGTACTTC.

V usage is TRBV27 and J usage is TRBJ2-1; the D is unclear. Trimming removed 6 bases at V and 4 bases at J, with 4 bases between. Germline loops: CDR1 MNHEY, CDR2 SMNVEV (reference sequence). The CDR3 extends over 11 amino acids. The DNA of the CDR3 is TGTGCCAGCAGCCATTACAATGAGCAGTTCTTC. This encodes CASSHYNEQFF.

This clone was picked up a small number of times. The chain carries TRBV27 and TRBJ2-2, with no clear D. CDR1 MNHEY and CDR2 SMNVEV come from the germline V gene (reference sequence). The ends were cut back, 6 bases at V and 4 bases at J, with 3 bases in the middle. This CDR3 region has 11 residues. CDR3 in DNA: TGTGCCAGCAGCTCCACCGGGGAGCTGTTTTTT. Translated, it gives CASSSTGELFF.

This clone was recorded a few times. The chain has TRBV6-5 and TRBJ1-2, with D possibly matching TRBD1 (5 bases). V was clipped by 10 bases and J by 3 bases, with 18 bases between them. This CDR3 comprises 14 residues. Germline V gene lookup returns CDR1 MNHEY and CDR2 SVGAGI. The CDR3 DNA reads TGTGCCACCTGGTCGCAGGGAGTGGACTATGGCTACACCTTC. It is translated as CATWSQGVDYGYTF.

This clone has just a few counts. The V and J genes are TRBV4-1 and TRBJ2-2, with D hard to call. The CDR3 has 16 amino acids. V lost 0 bases and J lost 0, with 8 bases in between. Germline V gives CDR1 MGHRA, CDR2 YSYEKL. CDR3 sequence (DNA): TGCGCCAGCAGCCAAGAGCCAAGCGCGAACACCGGGGAGCTGTTTTTT. Encoded protein: CASSQEPSANTGELFF.

This clone was detected only a few times. The chain carries TRBV25-1 and TRBJ1-5; a possible D gene is TRBD1 (5 bases). V gave up 4 bases and J gave up 10 bases, with 11 bases separating them. The CDR3 contains 12 residues. Germline CDR1 is MGHDK and CDR2 is SYGVNS. In DNA form, the CDR3 reads TGTGCCAGCAGTGTAGGGGCGGGCCCCCAGCATTTT. The encoded protein is CASSVGAGPQHF.

The sample holds a few counts of this clone. This chain connects TRBV30 to TRBJ1-1; perhaps TRBD1 as D (5 bases). V gave up 5 bases and J gave up 2 bases, with 12 bases separating them. Germline CDR1 reads GTSNPN; CDR2 reads SVGIG (reference sequence). This CDR3 comprises 13 residues. The DNA for the CDR3 is TGTGCCTGGGGGGCGGGGAAAAACACTGAAGCTTTCTTT. Amino acid sequence: CAWGAGKNTEAFF.